What follows are 23 T cell receptor beta chains derived from one specimen sequenced in a study of shared clonotypes between healthy human individuals. Assay: immunoSEQ multiplex PCR; the TCRdb copy retains only in-frame clones and omits some. This sample carries around 370,000 clones, 95% to 97% of them seen once, and the ten largest clones take 0.25% to 0.35%. Sample: memory CD8+ T cells sorted from blood. The sample's subset: CD45RO+ cells pooled with CCR7-negative TemRA cells. These receptors all come from a man aged 25-45 years in good health.

The chain combines TRBV27 with TRBJ1-2, with 8 bases identical to TRBD1. J lost 6 bases, V lost 10 bases, and 13 bases had no gene match. The CDR3 totals 14 residues. The V gene's germline CDR1 is MNHEY and CDR2 SMNVEV (reference sequence). As DNA, the CDR3 is TGTGCCACCATGAAGACAGGGGTGTTTCATGGCTACACCTTC. Translating it yields CATMKTGVFHGYTF.

The rearrangement joins TRBV5-1 to TRBJ1-3; maybe TRBD1 (6 bases). V was shortened by 2 bases and J by 1 base, with 19 bases between the two germline ends. Germline V gene sequence: CDR1 SGHRS, CDR2 YFSETQ. The CDR3 covers 18 residues. The CDR3 coding sequence is TGCGCCAGCAGCTTTCAAGGGGGTCCCTATGGATCTGGAAACACCATATATTTT. This encodes CASSFQGGPYGSGNTIYF. The entire variable domain, with the rest obtained from reference TRBV5-1 and TRBJ1-3, is as follows: KAGVTQTPRYLIKTRGQQVTLSCSPISGHRSVSWYQQTPGQGLQFLFEYFSETQRNKGNFPGRFSGRQFSNSRSEMNVSTLELGDSALYLCASSFQGGPYGSGNTIYFGEGSWLTVV.

This chain connects TRBV7-9 to TRBJ1-5; possibly TRBD1 for D (6 bases). This CDR3 has 16 residues. Trimming shortened V by 1 base and J by 0 bases, and 10 bases separated the two germline ends. Germline V gene sequence: CDR1 SEHNR, CDR2 FQNEAQ (reference sequence). The CDR3 is CASSLGRGSSNQPQHF. DNA of the CDR3: TGTGCCAGCAGCTTAGGGAGGGGGTCTAGCAATCAGCCCCAGCATTTT.

The chain couples TRBV15 to TRBJ2-3; 7 bases line up with TRBD2. The ends lost 3 bases at V and 4 bases at J; junction bases unmatched: 10. CDR1 is LNHNV, CDR2 YYDKDF, per germline (reference sequence). The CDR3 is made up of 16 amino acids. The CDR3 loop is CATSSLNGAGADTQYF. The CDR3 DNA reads as TGTGCCACCAGCAGTTTAAACGGGGCGGGGGCAGATACGCAGTATTTT.

The V and J genes are TRBV5-1 and TRBJ2-5; TRBD2 matches at 12 bases. This CDR3 has 16 residues. CDR1 is SGHRS and CDR2 is YFSETQ in the germline V gene. Unmatched junction bases numbered 7, after V lost 3 bases and J lost 4 bases. CDR3 DNA sequence: TGCGCCAGCAGCTCTCGACTAGCGGGAGTGGTAGAGACCCAGTACTTC. It codes for CASSSRLAGVVETQYF.

The chain employs TRBV25-1 and TRBJ2-3, with 12 bases identical to TRBD2. The CDR3 is made up of 15 amino acids. The germline V gene encodes CDR1 MGHDK and CDR2 SYGVNS. The V gene end was trimmed by 8 bases and the J gene end by 1 base; junction bases not matched to a gene: 4. CDR3 region: CASRGLAGRTDTQYF. In nucleotides, the CDR3 is TGTGCCAGCCGGGGACTAGCGGGTCGCACAGATACGCAGTATTTT.

The rearrangement links TRBV10-3 to TRBJ2-4; 7 bases line up with TRBD2. Trimming took 2 bases from V and 0 from J; bases not matched to a gene: 1. This CDR3 region has 15 residues. CDR1 and CDR2 (germline): ENHRY, SYGVKD. CDR3 nucleotides: TGTGCCATCAGTGAGGTAGCGGGAGCCAAAAACATTCAGTACTTC. Its translation: CAISEVAGAKNIQYF.

This chain uses TRBV19 with TRBJ2-1, with 12 bases identical to TRBD2. Germline CDR1 LNHDA, CDR2 SQIVND (reference sequence). This CDR3 contains 15 residues. J lost 6 bases, V lost 3 bases, and 3 bases had no gene match. CDR3: CASSIILAGGNEQFF. The CDR3 nucleotides are TGTGCCAGTAGTATTATACTAGCGGGAGGCAATGAGCAGTTCTTC.

The J gene is TRBJ1-5, the V gene TRBV7-8; TRBD1 matches at 7 bases. This CDR3 region has 15 residues. J lost 7 bases, V lost 1 base, and 7 bases had no gene match. The V gene's germline CDR1 is SGHVS and CDR2 FQNEAQ. The CDR3 sequence: CASSLVAGGGQPQHF. DNA of the CDR3: TGTGCCAGCAGCTTAGTCGCAGGGGGAGGGCAGCCCCAGCATTTT.

The V and J genes are TRBV15 and TRBJ2-7, with a tentative D call TRBD1 (5 bases). The CDR3 spans 15 residues. Germline V lookup: CDR1 LNHNV, CDR2 YYDKDF (reference sequence). Trimming removed 0 bases at V and 5 bases at J, with 14 bases between. The CDR3 nucleotides read TGTGCCACCAGCAGAGATCCAGGGTTCCCCAACGAGCAGTACTTC. Translation: CATSRDPGFPNEQYF.

This clone was observed a single time. The rearrangement links TRBV12-5 to TRBJ1-1; a weak D match, TRBD1 (5 bases). Trimming removed 2 bases from V and 1 base from J, with 5 bases in between. The CDR3 covers 13 residues. Germline V gene lookup returns CDR1 LGHNT and CDR2 FRNRAP. CDR3 residues: CASGLTGNTEAFF. DNA of the CDR3: TGTGCTAGTGGTTTGACAGGGAACACTGAAGCTTTCTTT. Using reference TRBV12-5 and TRBJ1-1 for the parts outside the CDR3, the full variable domain is DARVTQTPRHKVTEMGQEVTMRCQPILGHNTVFWYRQTMMQGLELLAYFRNRAPLDDSGMPKDRFSAEMPDATLATLKIQPSEPRDSAVYFCASGLTGNTEAFFGQGTRLTVV.

This chain joins TRBV9 and TRBJ2-3; D is perhaps TRBD1 (5 bases). The CDR3 totals 14 residues. Germline lookup yields CDR1 SGDLS and CDR2 YYNGEE. V lost 2 bases, J lost 6 bases, and 13 bases lay in between. For the CDR3, the DNA is TGTGCCAGCAGCGTGCAGGGCCATGGGGATACGCAGTATTTT. Encoded protein: CASSVQGHGDTQYF.

The chain recombines TRBV5-1 with TRBJ2-3; 8 bases agree with TRBD2. From germline, CDR1 is SGHRS and CDR2 YFSETQ. The CDR3 consists of 15 residues. V shed 0 bases and J 4 bases; nucleotides not matched to a gene: 4. As DNA, the CDR3 is TGCGCCAGCAGCTTGGCCGGGACTAGGTCAGATACGCAGTATTTT. Translated, it gives CASSLAGTRSDTQYF.

The J gene is TRBJ1-1, the V gene TRBV5-5; no firm D call. This CDR3 is 13 amino acids long. V was trimmed by 0 bases and J by 5 bases, leaving 8 bases between them. Germline V gene data show CDR1 as SGHKS and CDR2 as YYEKEE (reference sequence). CDR3 in DNA: TGTGCCAGCAGCTTGGGTCTAGGGACTGAAGCTTTCTTT. Protein sequence: CASSLGLGTEAFF. The whole variable domain, filled in from reference TRBV5-5 and TRBJ1-1, reads DAGVTQSPTHLIKTRGQQVTLRCSPISGHKSVSWYQQVLGQGPQFIFQYYEKEERGRGNFPDRFSARQFPNYSSELNVNALLLGDSALYLCASSLGLGTEAFFGQGTRLTVV.

The chain has TRBV15 and TRBJ2-7, with unresolved D. V shed 1 base and J shed 1 base, with 8 bases lying between them. This CDR3 comprises 14 residues. Looked up from germline, CDR1 is LNHNV and CDR2 is YYDKDF (reference sequence). The CDR3 DNA sequence: TGTGCCACCAGCAGAGCCGGAAGGTCCTACGAGCAGTACTTC. Amino acids: CATSRAGRSYEQYF.

The chain joins TRBV10-3 to TRBJ1-6; maybe TRBD1 (5 bases). Germline V gene data show CDR1 as ENHRY and CDR2 as SYGVKD. The CDR3 spans 17 residues. V lost 0 bases, J lost 6 bases, and 15 bases lay in between. The CDR3 nucleotides read TGTGCCATCAGTGAGTCGCCCGGGGCCACCTTTAATTCACCCCTCCACTTT. This encodes CAISESPGATFNSPLHF.

This clone was observed once. The chain carries TRBV28 and TRBJ1-3; no firm D call. V lost 4 bases to trimming and J lost 0 bases, with 10 bases between them. The CDR3 has 15 residues. Germline lookup yields CDR1 MDHEN and CDR2 SYDVKM. DNA for the CDR3: TGTGCCAGCAGTTCGGGCGATGTCTCTGGAAACACCATATATTTT. The encoded protein is CASSSGDVSGNTIYF.

This clone was seen only once. This chain uses TRBV5-6 with TRBJ2-3, with a possible D match to TRBD1 (6 bases). Per germline, CDR1 SGHDT and CDR2 YYEEEE. There are 17 residues in the CDR3. Trimming cost V 3 bases and J 2 bases, with 19 bases left between them. CDR3 sequence (DNA): TGTGCCAGCAGCTCCCTGCCCCGGGACAAAGACACAGATACGCAGTATTTT. It codes for CASSSLPRDKDTDTQYF.

The V and J genes are TRBV7-9 and TRBJ2-4; 9 bases align to TRBD1. J lost 8 bases, V lost 3 bases, and 2 bases had no gene match. The CDR3 sequence is 13 residues long. The germline gives CDR1 SEHNR, CDR2 FQNEAQ (reference sequence). The CDR3 coding sequence is TGTGCCAGCAGCTTTAGACAGGGGGACATTCAGTACTTC. Translating it yields CASSFRQGDIQYF.

A single count supports this clone. One end of the junction varies from germline; a read error may be responsible. The rearrangement uses TRBV5-1 and TRBJ1-4; weak D call: TRBD1 (6 bases). There are 14 residues in the CDR3. The germline V gene encodes CDR1 SGHRS and CDR2 YFSETQ. The CDR3 protein is CASSFYYRVWKTVF. CDR3 nucleotides: TGCGCCAGCAGCTTTTACTACAGGGTATGGAAAACTGTTTTT.

The CDR3 region is CASSSQGDQPQHF. CDR3 bases: TGTGCCAGCAGTAGTCAGGGAGATCAGCCCCAGCATTTT. The chain links TRBV6-1 to TRBJ1-5; maybe TRBD1 (5 bases). Looked up from germline, CDR1 is MNHNS and CDR2 is SASEGT. V lost 5 bases and J 5 bases, leaving 10 bases between the germline ends. The CDR3 has 13 amino acids.

The chain employs TRBV11-1 and TRBJ2-6, with D perhaps TRBD2 (5 bases). This CDR3 comprises 15 residues. The germline gives CDR1 SGHAT, CDR2 FQDESV (reference sequence). Trimming pared 5 bases from V and 0 bases from J, leaving 8 bases between. CDR3 DNA: TGTGCCAGCAGCCCCGGGGACTCTGGGGCCAACGTCCTGACTTTC. Its translation is CASSPGDSGANVLTF.

The genes are TRBV6-4 and TRBJ2-7; 11 nucleotides line up with TRBD2. V trimming: 4 bases; J trimming: 5 bases; junction bases outside the gene matches: 4. From germline, CDR1 is MRHNA and CDR2 SNTAGT. This CDR3 is built from 14 residues. CDR3 loop: CASSARLAGNEQYF. The DNA of the CDR3 is TGTGCCAGCAGTGCCCGACTAGCGGGAAACGAGCAGTACTTC.